The source of this TCR beta chain is a study of early T cells in non-severe SARS-CoV-2 infection. Background on the study: Sequencing of bulk RNA from unsorted whole blood was done, without chain pairing.

There are many counts of this clonotype. Germline CDR1 and CDR2: SGHTA and FQGTGA. The CDR3 extends over 15 amino acids. After removal of 2 bases from V and 3 bases from J, the junction contained 5 bases not matched to a gene. The protocol attached unique molecular identifiers to individual cDNA molecules. TCRdb processed the 5' RACE reads anew with MiXCR; each CDR3 protein has one entry. The table includes tens of thousands of distinct CDR3 sequences, 8% to 9% detected once. The source of this sequence is an adult who was a healthcare worker with PCR-confirmed SARS-CoV-2 infection or an uninfected control (not recorded which). This chain connects TRBV7-3 to TRBJ1-1; TRBD1 agrees at 8 bases. The sequenced material came from whole blood. The CDR3 DNA reads as TGTGCCAGCAGCTTATCGGGGACAGGAGACACTGAAGCTTTCTTT. The encoded protein is CASSLSGTGDTEAFF.